A single sample gave rise to the 20 T cell receptor beta chains below, sequenced in a study of tumor and adjacent non-tumor tissue in lung cancer. A modified ARM-PCR protocol with three rounds of nested PCR amplified TCRbeta. TCRdb re-called the multiplex PCR reads through MiXCR, storing one row per CDR3 protein. The repertoire holds under 95,000 distinct CDR3 sequences, roughly 70% seen once, with about 16% in the top ten. The template was RNA from unsorted bulk tissue. The sample consisted of lung tumor tissue. These receptors came from a man aged 55-75 years with non-small cell lung cancer.

Points on this clonotype: A junction boundary mismatches the germline segment, possibly from a read error. The chain uses TRBV20-1 and TRBJ1-5; no clear D gene. Germline V lookup: CDR1 DFQATT, CDR2 SNEGSKA (reference sequence). The CDR3 is 13 amino acids. CDR3 amino acids: CSARSRNNQPQHF. In DNA form, the CDR3 reads TGCAGTGCTAGGAGCAGGAACAATCAGCCCCAACATTTT.

In DNA, the CDR3 is TGTTTCATCAGTGAGTCTGGCCGGCACAATCAGCCCCAGCATTTT. The encoded protein is CFISESGRHNQPQHF. V gene TRBV10-3 combines with J gene TRBJ1-5, with D uncertain. Germline CDR1 and CDR2: ENHRY and SYGVKD. This CDR3 contains 15 residues.

Concerning this clonotype: It is likely a read error, because the conserved phenylalanine at the end of the CDR3 is missing. Because the CDR3's place on the DNA is in doubt, the DNA is left out and the CDR3 is given as listed by TCRdb. This rearrangement joins TRBV11-2 to TRBJ2-7; TRBD1 is taken as the D call from the table, unchecked against the DNA. The CDR3 totals 15 residues, both ends included. Per germline, CDR1 SGHAT and CDR2 FQNNGV. CDR3 loop: CANSPPDSGFYEKYI.

Remarks on this clonotype: A much bigger clone sits one base away, suggesting this may be a read error. The V and J genes are TRBV12-3 or TRBV12-4 and TRBJ2-1; no firm D call. Trimming took off 7 bases at V and 0 bases at J, with 16 bases between the two ends. CDR3 length equals 16 residues. The DNA for the CDR3 is TGTGCCAGCACTCCCTCTCTTCAAAGCTCCTACAATGAGCAGTTCTTC. Residues: CASTPSLQSSYNEQFF.

The rearrangement links TRBV25-1 to TRBJ1-4; D is unresolved. The V end lost 6 bases, the J end lost 4 bases, and 9 bases lay between the germline ends. The CDR3 runs to 13 residues. The V gene's germline CDR1 is MGHDK and CDR2 SYGVNS. CDR3 coding DNA: TGTGCCAGCAGCCCACGGGGTAATGAAAAACTGTTTTTT. Its translation is CASSPRGNEKLFF.

This clonotype came up once. A read error may explain this, as a much larger clone is one base away. V is TRBV28 and J is TRBJ2-1, with 9 bases aligning to TRBD2. This CDR3 is 15 amino acids long. Germline V gives CDR1 MDHEN, CDR2 SYDVKM. The CDR3 region has the DNA TGTGCCAGCAGTTCGTCCGGGACTAGCTTTTATGAGCAGCTCTTC. Its protein is CASSSSGTSFYEQLF.

Worth noting for this clonotype: In this CDR3 the conserved last residue, phenylalanine or tryptophan, is missing, so a read error is likely. The V and J genes are TRBV6-5 and TRBJ1-6; 9 nucleotides line up with TRBD1. Germline lookup yields CDR1 MNHEY and CDR2 SVGAGI. CDR3 length: 16 amino acids. CDR3 amino acids: CASRYSGQGGHSPLHL. CDR3 sequence (DNA): TGTGCCAGCAGATACTCGGGACAGGGAGGTCATTCACCCCTCCACCTT.

The rearrangement links TRBV11-3 to TRBJ2-1; 10 positions match TRBD1. V lost 3 bases, J lost 9 bases, and 2 bases stayed unmatched. The CDR3 is 13 residues long. Germline V gene data show CDR1 as SGHNT and CDR2 as YENEEA. In DNA, the CDR3 is TGTGCCAGCAGCTTGGGACAGGGGAGTGAGCAGTTCTTC. Protein: CASSLGQGSEQFF. The variable domain in full, with the rest retrieved from reference TRBV11-3 and TRBJ2-1, is EAGVVQSPRYKIIEKKQPVAFWCNPISGHNTLYWYLQNLGQGPELLIRYENEEAVDDSQLPKDRFSAERLKGVDSTLKIQPAELGDSAVYLCASSLGQGSEQFFGPGTRLTVL.

This clonotype occurred once. The chain carries TRBV11-2 and TRBJ2-1; the D gene is possibly TRBD2 (6 bases). CDR3 length: 14 amino acids. Germline CDR1 is SGHAT and CDR2 is FQNNGV. The germline V and J ends were trimmed by 7 bases and 1 base, with 11 bases remaining between them. The CDR3 loop is CASIQAGSYNEQFF. CDR3 DNA sequence: TGTGCCAGCATTCAAGCGGGTTCCTACAATGAGCAGTTCTTC.

As to this clonotype: The junction departs from germline at one end; a sequencing error may be responsible. V gene TRBV28 combines with J gene TRBJ1-5, with D possibly being TRBD1 (6 bases). The V gene's germline CDR1 is MDHEN and CDR2 SYDVKM. The CDR3 extends over 15 amino acids. The CDR3 protein is CVSRKGGPSNQPQHF. In DNA, the CDR3 is TGTGTCAGCAGGAAAGGGGGTCCTAGCAATCAGCCCCAGCATTTT.

This clonotype was seen only a few times. This may be a read error, as it is one base from a much larger clone. The CDR3 nucleotides read TGCAGTGCTAGAGTGGCAGGGATCTATGACTACACCTTC. It is translated as CSARVAGIYDYTF. The chain uses TRBV20-1 and TRBJ1-2; tentative D call: TRBD1 (5 bases). There are 13 residues in the CDR3. Germline CDR1 and CDR2: DFQATT and SNEGSKA (reference sequence).

On this clonotype: One end of the junction fails to match germline, which may point to a read error. This chain uses TRBV6-1 with TRBJ2-7; 9 bases agree with TRBD2. Germline V gene sequence: CDR1 MNHNS, CDR2 SASEGT. The CDR3 spans 14 residues. The CDR3 sequence: CASSDRLAVYDQYF. The CDR3 DNA reads as TGTGCCAGCAGTGACCGACTAGCGGTATACGATCAGTACTTC.

About this clonotype: One end of the junction is discordant with germline, which a read error may explain. The J gene is TRBJ2-3, the V gene TRBV28; 7 nucleotides line up with TRBD2. CDR3 length: 16 residues. From germline, CDR1 is MDHEN and CDR2 SYDVKM. The CDR3 DNA sequence: TGTGCCAGCAGTTTAATTCTGAGGCTAGCGGCAGATACGCGGTATTTT. This gives the protein CASSLILRLAADTRYF.

This clonotype was seen at least ten times. The CDR3 DNA follows: TGCGCCAGCAGCCGCGGAGACAGGGTTTCTGGCTACACCTTC. Its translation is CASSRGDRVSGYTF. The chain has TRBV4-3 and TRBJ1-2, with 7 bases lining up with TRBD1. V dropped 4 bases and J dropped 7; count of bases not matched to a gene: 9. Germline lookup yields CDR1 LGHNA and CDR2 YSLEER. The CDR3 spans 14 residues.

About this clonotype: Mismatch with germline at one junction end may stem from a read error. The chain joins TRBV4-1 to TRBJ1-4; D remains unclear. This CDR3 has 16 residues. In germline, CDR1 is MGHRA, CDR2 YSYEKL. The CDR3 protein is CPSSHCSGLTNEKLFF. The CDR3 bases are TGCCCCAGCAGCCATTGCTCCGGGTTAACTAATGAAAAACTGTTTTTT.

The rearrangement uses TRBV9 and TRBJ2-2, with 9 bases fitting TRBD2. The CDR3 loop spans 14 amino acids. Losses at the gene ends were 6 bases for V and 1 base for J; bases not matched to a gene: 1. CDR1 is SGDLS, CDR2 YYNGEE, per germline. CDR3 sequence reads: CASTLAGNTGELFF. The CDR3, as DNA: TGTGCCAGCACACTAGCGGGGAACACCGGGGAGCTGTTTTTT. The full variable domain, rest sourced from reference TRBV9 and TRBJ2-2, is DSGVTQTPKHLITATGQRVTLRCSPRSGDLSVYWYQQSLDQGLQFLIQYYNGEERAKGNILERFSAQQFPDLHSELNLSSLELGDSALYFCASTLAGNTGELFFGEGSRLTVL.

Concerning this clonotype: At one of its ends the junction is not consistent with the germline gene, which may arise from a read error. The V and J genes are TRBV12-3 or TRBV12-4 and TRBJ2-3; TRBD1 or TRBD2 may be the D gene (5 bases each). The CDR3 loop spans 15 amino acids. This CDR3 is CASSQTDTSGDTQYF. DNA of the CDR3: TGCGCCAGCAGTCAGACGGACACCAGCGGAGATACGCAGTATTTT.

Points on this clonotype: The junction does not match germline at one end; this may be a read error. The chain recombines TRBV11-3 with TRBJ2-7; 14 bases fit TRBD2. The CDR3 totals 16 residues. CDR1 SGHNT and CDR2 YENEEA come from the germline V gene. The CDR3 reads CASRLQGLAGDDGQHF. The CDR3 nucleotides read TGTGCCAGCAGATTACAGGGACTAGCGGGAGACGATGGGCAGCACTTC.

In regard to this clonotype: One junction end does not reproduce the germline sequence, and a read error may be involved. This rearrangement joins TRBV11-2 to TRBJ2-2, with TRBD2 identical over 9 bases. Germline values: CDR1 SGHAT, CDR2 FQNNGV. The CDR3 spans 18 residues. CDR3 protein: CTSSSGLAGATNTGELFF. CDR3 DNA sequence: TGTACCAGCAGCTCGGGACTAGCAGGAGCGACGAACACCGGGGAACTGTTTTTT.

This clonotype was found once. This likely comes from a read error, as the CDR3 has no conserved phenylalanine or tryptophan at its end. The limits of the CDR3 on the DNA are not certain, so only TCRdb's listed CDR3 is given. This chain uses TRBV11-1 with TRBJ2-3; TRBD1, the table's D call, was not compared with the DNA. With termini counted, the CDR3 has 16 amino acids. Germline values: CDR1 SGHAT, CDR2 FQDESV (reference sequence). CDR3 sequence reads: CASSFVPGARGDTQYY.